This is a list of T cell receptor beta chains from one sample in a study of blood T cell repertoires in COVID-19. The method was immunoSEQ multiplex PCR; TCRdb's version includes in-frame clones alone and lacks a portion of them. The table has around 300,000 clones, 80% to 90% seen once. Sequencing was performed on PBMCs or T cells enriched from blood (not recorded which). The receptors derive from a man under 40 who had recovered from COVID-19. Both conserved end residues are part of each CDR3. The order of the fields is V gene, D gene, J gene, clone size, CDR3 DNA, CDR3 protein. A D gene is named only where the DNA matches it firmly. Clone sizes are given selectively: once, few, many, or a class where the clone is expanded.

V: TRBV23-1
D: TRBD1
J: TRBJ2-7
size: .
DNA: TGCGCCAGCAGTCAGACAGGGTACTACGAGCAGTACTTC
CDR3: CASSQTGYYEQYF

V: TRBV11-2
D: TRBD1
J: TRBJ1-5
size: .
DNA: TGTGCCAGCAGCTTGGGACAGGGGACCGGTCAGCCCCAGCATTTT
CDR3: CASSLGQGTGQPQHF

V: TRBV28
D: .
J: TRBJ1-4
size: few
DNA: TGTGCCAGCAGTCCCTCGGACAGACCAACTAATGAAAAACTGTTTTTT
CDR3: CASSPSDRPTNEKLFF

V: TRBV15
D: .
J: TRBJ2-1
size: .
DNA: TGTGCCACCAGCCGGGAACTCTCCTACAATGAGCAGTTCTTC
CDR3: CATSRELSYNEQFF

V: TRBV6-2/TRBV6-3
D: TRBD1
J: TRBJ2-1
size: .
DNA: TGTGCCAGCAGCAACGGACAGGGGTGGGACAATGAGCAGTTCTTC
CDR3: CASSNGQGWDNEQFF

V: TRBV19
D: .
J: TRBJ2-3
size: .
DNA: TGTGCCAGTAGTATAGATCGGCGGACAGATACGCAGTATTTT
CDR3: CASSIDRRTDTQYF

V: TRBV28
D: TRBD1
J: TRBJ2-2
size: .
DNA: TGTGCCAGCAGTCCCTACAGGGACAGGGCAGACACCGGGGAGCTGTTTTTT
CDR3: CASSPYRDRADTGELFF

V: TRBV6-5
D: TRBD1
J: TRBJ2-4
size: .
DNA: TGTGCCAGCAGTTACGGGACAGGGGGAAACATTCAGTACTTC
CDR3: CASSYGTGGNIQYF

V: TRBV28
D: .
J: TRBJ2-7
size: once
DNA: TGTGCCAGCACCACCCCCAGCAAGCGGGCCTCCTACGAGCAGTACTTC
CDR3: CASTTPSKRASYEQYF

V: TRBV5-1
D: .
J: TRBJ1-4
size: .
DNA: TGCGCCAGCAGCCGGGTTGGCGTGAATGAAAAACTGTTTTTT
CDR3: CASSRVGVNEKLFF

V: TRBV14
D: .
J: TRBJ1-2
size: .
DNA: TGTGCCAGCAGCCCATCTCCGGGATATGGCTACACCTTC
CDR3: CASSPSPGYGYTF

V: TRBV2
D: .
J: TRBJ2-1
size: .
DNA: TGTGCCAGCAGCGGGGGGCCCGGCACTGGGCAGTTCTTC
CDR3: CASSGGPGTGQFF

V: TRBV4-1
D: .
J: TRBJ1-5
size: .
DNA: TGCGCCAGCAGTACAGGAGGGGTAAATCAGCCCCAGCATTTT
CDR3: CASSTGGVNQPQHF

V: TRBV3-1/TRBV3-2
D: TRBD2
J: TRBJ2-1
size: .
DNA: TGTGCCAGCAGCCAAGATATCTTTAGCGGGGGGTATAGCTCCTACAATGAGCAGTTCTTC
CDR3: CASSQDIFSGGYSSYNEQFF

V: TRBV10-1
D: .
J: TRBJ1-5
size: .
DNA: TGCGCCAGCAGTGTATCGTTGTCGCAGCCCCAGCATTTT
CDR3: CASSVSLSQPQHF

V: TRBV19
D: TRBD1
J: TRBJ2-1
size: .
DNA: TGTGCCAGTAGTTCGGACAGGGGGCACTACAATGAGCAGTTCTTC
CDR3: CASSSDRGHYNEQFF

V: TRBV6-2/TRBV6-3
D: .
J: TRBJ1-5
size: few
DNA: TGTGCCAGCAGTTTTAGGGGTCAGCCCCAGCATTTT
CDR3: CASSFRGQPQHF

V: TRBV23-1
D: TRBD1
J: TRBJ1-1
size: .
DNA: TGCGCCAGCAGTAAGGACAGGGGGGACACTGAAGCTTTCTTT
CDR3: CASSKDRGDTEAFF

V: TRBV6-5
D: .
J: TRBJ1-6
size: .
DNA: TGTGCCAGCAGTTACTCGATCAGTTCACCCCTCCACTTT
CDR3: CASSYSISSPLHF

V: TRBV28
D: TRBD1
J: TRBJ1-6
size: few
DNA: TGTGCCAGCAGTCCGGCCAGGGGGGCCTATAATTCACCCCTCCACTTT
CDR3: CASSPARGAYNSPLHF

V: TRBV28
D: TRBD1
J: TRBJ2-7
size: .
DNA: TGTGCCAGCAGTCCAACAGGGGTTCGGGAGCAGTACTTC
CDR3: CASSPTGVREQYF

V: TRBV29-1
D: .
J: TRBJ2-1
size: .
DNA: TGCAGCGTGGACTGGACCTACAATGAGCAGTTCTTC
CDR3: CSVDWTYNEQFF

V: TRBV7-8
D: TRBD1
J: TRBJ2-7
size: .
DNA: TGTGCCAGCAGCTTCGCCTTAACCGGGACAGTCGAGCAGTACTTC
CDR3: CASSFALTGTVEQYF

V: TRBV11-2
D: TRBD1
J: TRBJ2-5
size: .
DNA: TGTGCCAGCAGCTTGGGACAGGGGCTTTTCCAAGAGACCCAGTACTTC
CDR3: CASSLGQGLFQETQYF

V: TRBV15
D: .
J: TRBJ2-7
size: once
DNA: TGTGCCACCAGCAGAGATCGGGAACACTACGAGCAGTACTTC
CDR3: CATSRDREHYEQYF

V: TRBV28
D: .
J: TRBJ1-4
size: .
DNA: TGTGCCAGCAGGGAGCTCCAGGGAGGAGTTGAAAAACTGTTTTTT
CDR3: CASRELQGGVEKLFF

V: TRBV5-5
D: .
J: TRBJ2-7
size: .
DNA: TGTGCCAGCACCCAACCGGGACACCCCTACGAGCAGTACTTC
CDR3: CASTQPGHPYEQYF

V: TRBV5-5
D: .
J: TRBJ2-7
size: .
DNA: TGTGCCAGCAGCCAGTATGACGGGGGTTACGAGCAGTACTTC
CDR3: CASSQYDGGYEQYF

V: TRBV28
D: .
J: TRBJ1-6
size: .
DNA: TGTGCCAGCAGTGTCCCCCGGTTCACCTATAATTCACCCCTCCACTTT
CDR3: CASSVPRFTYNSPLHF

V: TRBV2
D: .
J: TRBJ1-5
size: .
DNA: TGTGCCAGCAGTGAATTGGGGCGGACCAATCAGCCCCAGCATTTT
CDR3: CASSELGRTNQPQHF

V: TRBV6-5
D: .
J: TRBJ2-6
size: .
DNA: TGTGCCAGCAGTTACTCCAGGGCCTCTGGGGCCAACGTCCTGACTTTC
CDR3: CASSYSRASGANVLTF

V: TRBV28
D: .
J: TRBJ1-1
size: .
DNA: TGTGCCAGCAGTTTGGGGCATGGAGCTTTCTTT
CDR3: CASSLGHGAFF

V: TRBV11-2
D: .
J: TRBJ1-5
size: .
DNA: TGTGCCAGCAGCTCCCGAGTGGGCCAGCCCCAGCATTTT
CDR3: CASSSRVGQPQHF

V: TRBV5-6
D: TRBD1
J: TRBJ1-4
size: many
DNA: TGTGCCAGCAGCTTGCGTAGGGGGCGACGAGGGGAAAAACTGTTTTTT
CDR3: CASSLRRGRRGEKLFF

V: TRBV4-1
D: .
J: TRBJ1-5
size: .
DNA: TGCGCCAGCAGCGAGCACAGGAATAGCAATCAGCCCCAGCATTTT
CDR3: CASSEHRNSNQPQHF

V: TRBV4-1
D: .
J: TRBJ1-4
size: once
DNA: TGCGCCAGCAGCCAAGATCCTACTTTAAGGGGGAGATCTGAAAAACTGTTTTTT
CDR3: CASSQDPTLRGRSEKLFF

V: TRBV3-1/TRBV3-2
D: .
J: TRBJ2-4
size: once
DNA: TGTGCCAGCAGCCCCTCCTTACTAGTGGCCATTCAGTACTTC
CDR3: CASSPSLLVAIQYF

V: TRBV11-2
D: .
J: TRBJ1-2
size: .
DNA: TGTGCCAGCAGCGCCATCAGGGGAAACTATGGCTACACCTTC
CDR3: CASSAIRGNYGYTF

V: TRBV11-2
D: TRBD2
J: TRBJ2-5
size: .
DNA: TGTGCCAGCAGCTATTCAGCGGGGGTGGAGACCCAGTACTTC
CDR3: CASSYSAGVETQYF

V: TRBV18
D: .
J: TRBJ1-4
size: .
DNA: TGTGCCAGCTCGTCAACCCGGAATGAAAAACTGTTTTTT
CDR3: CASSSTRNEKLFF

V: TRBV4-1
D: TRBD1
J: TRBJ2-7
size: .
DNA: TGCGCCAGCAGCCCGATTCAAGTCAGGGGGACGAACACCTACGAGCAGTACTTC
CDR3: CASSPIQVRGTNTYEQYF

V: TRBV15
D: .
J: TRBJ2-2
size: .
DNA: TGTGCCACCAGCCGGCGGCGCGACAGGTACACCGGGGAGCTGTTTTTT
CDR3: CATSRRRDRYTGELFF

V: TRBV25-1
D: TRBD2
J: TRBJ2-5
size: .
DNA: TGTGCCAGCAGTGCCGGACTAGCGGGGGCTCGGGAGACCCAGTACTTC
CDR3: CASSAGLAGARETQYF

V: TRBV9
D: TRBD2
J: TRBJ2-1
size: .
DNA: TGTGCCAGCAGCGTAGGGCCTAGCGGGGGTATCAATGAGCAGTTCTTC
CDR3: CASSVGPSGGINEQFF